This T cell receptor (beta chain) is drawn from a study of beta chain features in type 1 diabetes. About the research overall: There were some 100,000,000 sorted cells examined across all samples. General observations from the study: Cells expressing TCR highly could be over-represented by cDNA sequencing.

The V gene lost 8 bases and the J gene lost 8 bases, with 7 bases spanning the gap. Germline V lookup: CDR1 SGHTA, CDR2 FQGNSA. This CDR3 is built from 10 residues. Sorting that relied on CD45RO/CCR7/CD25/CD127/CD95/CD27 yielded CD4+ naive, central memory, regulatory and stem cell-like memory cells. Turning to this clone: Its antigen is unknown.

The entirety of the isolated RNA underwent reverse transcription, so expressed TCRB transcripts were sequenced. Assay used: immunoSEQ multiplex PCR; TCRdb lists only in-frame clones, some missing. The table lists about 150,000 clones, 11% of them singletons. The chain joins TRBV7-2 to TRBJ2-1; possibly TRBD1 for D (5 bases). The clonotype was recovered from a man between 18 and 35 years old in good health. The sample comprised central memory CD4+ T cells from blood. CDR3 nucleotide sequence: TGTGCCAGCGCCAGGGATGAGCAGTTCTTC. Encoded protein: CASARDEQFF.